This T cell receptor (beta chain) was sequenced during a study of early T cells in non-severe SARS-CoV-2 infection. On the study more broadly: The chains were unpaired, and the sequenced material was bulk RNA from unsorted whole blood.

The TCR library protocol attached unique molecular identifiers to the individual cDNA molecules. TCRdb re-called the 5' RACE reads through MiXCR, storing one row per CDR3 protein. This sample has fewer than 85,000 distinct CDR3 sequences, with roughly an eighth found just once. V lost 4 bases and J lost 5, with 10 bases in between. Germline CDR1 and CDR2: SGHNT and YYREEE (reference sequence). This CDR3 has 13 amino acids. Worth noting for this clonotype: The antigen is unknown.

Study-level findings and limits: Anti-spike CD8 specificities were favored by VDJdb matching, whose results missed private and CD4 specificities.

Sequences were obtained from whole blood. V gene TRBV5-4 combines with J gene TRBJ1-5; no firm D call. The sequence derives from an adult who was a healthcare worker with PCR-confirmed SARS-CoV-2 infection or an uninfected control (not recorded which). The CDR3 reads CASSVDAYQPQHF. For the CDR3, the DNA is TGTGCCAGCAGCGTTGACGCATATCAGCCCCAGCATTTT.